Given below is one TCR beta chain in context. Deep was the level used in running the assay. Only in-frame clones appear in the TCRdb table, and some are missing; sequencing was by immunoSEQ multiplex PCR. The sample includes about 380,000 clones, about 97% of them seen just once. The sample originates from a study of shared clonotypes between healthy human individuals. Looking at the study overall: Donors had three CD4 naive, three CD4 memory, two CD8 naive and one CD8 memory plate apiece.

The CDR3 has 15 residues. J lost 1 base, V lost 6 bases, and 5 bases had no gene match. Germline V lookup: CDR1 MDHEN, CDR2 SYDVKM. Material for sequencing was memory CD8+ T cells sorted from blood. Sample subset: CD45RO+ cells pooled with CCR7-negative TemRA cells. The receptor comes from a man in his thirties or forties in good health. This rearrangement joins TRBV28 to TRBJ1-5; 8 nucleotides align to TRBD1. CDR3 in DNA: TGTGCCAGCAGCACAACAGGGGGAAGCAATCAGCCCCAGCATTTT. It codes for CASSTTGGSNQPQHF.